Shown below are 27 T cell receptor beta chains from a single sample sequenced in a study of shared clonotypes between healthy human individuals. As defined, naive CD8 cells were CD45RO-negative and positively selected for CCR7, with terminally differentiated effector memory CD45RA+ cells excluded. Clones were read by immunoSEQ multiplex PCR, and TCRdb kept only the in-frame ones, dropping some. The sample shows over 2,000,000 clones, around 93% of them seen only once. Sequenced: naive CD8+ T cells from PBMCs. These receptors were collected from a man younger than 30 in good health. Some clones in this sample may be carry-over from other donors' samples.

The chain links TRBV10-3 to TRBJ1-1; tentative D call: TRBD1 (6 bases). CDR1 and CDR2 (germline): ENHRY, SYGVKD. The CDR3 contains 16 residues. The V gene lost 0 bases and the J gene lost 0 bases, with 11 bases spanning the gap. CDR3 region: CAISESKTGMNTEAFF. CDR3 nucleotide sequence: TGTGCCATCAGTGAGTCGAAAACAGGGATGAACACTGAAGCTTTCTTT.

The chain uses TRBV10-3 and TRBJ1-2, with TRBD1 matching 10 bases. The CDR3 is 18 residues long. The germline gives CDR1 ENHRY, CDR2 SYGVKD. V dropped 4 bases and J dropped 8; count of bases not matched to a gene: 19. CDR3 protein: CAISATPGTGVSIAGYTF. The CDR3 bases are TGTGCCATCAGTGCTACCCCCGGGACAGGGGTCTCTATAGCCGGCTACACCTTC.

The gene calls are TRBV28 and TRBJ2-5; D is uncertain. Germline CDR1 reads MDHEN; CDR2 reads SYDVKM. V lost 3 bases and J 0 bases, leaving 11 bases between the germline ends. The CDR3 is 15 residues long. CDR3 sequence: CASSFSQMYQETQYF. The CDR3 DNA follows: TGTGCCAGCAGTTTCAGTCAGATGTACCAAGAGACCCAGTACTTC.

This clone was observed a single time. This chain's CDR3 is CASSLDWPMNTEAFF. The DNA of the CDR3 is TGTGCCAGCAGTTTAGACTGGCCTATGAACACTGAAGCTTTCTTT. V gene TRBV27 combines with J gene TRBJ1-1, with D unresolved. The CDR3 length is 15 residues. Looked up from germline, CDR1 is MNHEY and CDR2 is SMNVEV (reference sequence). Trimming took off 2 bases at V and 0 bases at J, with 10 bases between the two ends.

The chain couples TRBV19 to TRBJ2-7, with 9 bases lining up with TRBD2. Trimming cost V 8 bases and J 7 bases; bases outside gene matches: 15. The CDR3 sequence is 15 residues long. Germline V gives CDR1 LNHDA, CDR2 SQIVND (reference sequence). The CDR3 region is CASALGREGSTEQYF. Written as DNA, the CDR3 is TGTGCCAGTGCCCTAGGGCGGGAGGGCTCTACGGAGCAGTACTTC.

The V call is TRBV6-5, the J call TRBJ2-7; D gene ambiguous. The CDR3 runs 16 residues. From germline, CDR1 is MNHEY and CDR2 SVGAGI. V gave up 0 bases and J gave up 2 bases, with 14 bases separating them. In DNA, the CDR3 is TGTGCCAGCAGTTACTCGATCACAGCTCTAGCCTACGAGCAGTACTTC. This translates into CASSYSITALAYEQYF.

Concerning this clone itself: In the same sample, other DNA sequences code for this CDR3. The chain is built from TRBV7-9 and TRBJ1-5, with D possibly being TRBD1 (6 bases). The germline V gene has CDR1 SEHNR and CDR2 FQNEAQ (reference sequence). The V end lost 5 bases, the J end lost 2 bases, and 10 bases lay between the germline ends. CDR3 length: 14 residues. CDR3 in amino acids: CASSLGGGNQPQHF. CDR3 DNA: TGTGCCAGCAGCCTAGGGGGGGGCAATCAGCCCCAGCATTTT.

The V gene is TRBV27, the J gene TRBJ1-1; D unresolved. V lost 4 bases and J 1 base, leaving 16 bases between the germline ends. CDR1 is MNHEY, CDR2 SMNVEV, per germline (reference sequence). This CDR3 comprises 16 residues. The CDR3 DNA sequence: TGTGCCAGCAGTTCCCTCCCTAGGGAGTGGAACACTGAAGCTTTCTTT. This translates into CASSSLPREWNTEAFF.

CDR3 DNA sequence: TGTGCCAGCTTTCTTAGGGGCTCCTACGAGCAGTACTTC. Protein: CASFLRGSYEQYF. The chain links TRBV28 to TRBJ2-7; a possible D gene is TRBD1 (5 bases). V was shortened by 8 bases and J by 0 bases, with 11 bases between the two germline ends. From germline, CDR1 is MDHEN and CDR2 SYDVKM. The CDR3 spans 13 residues.

CDR3 residues: CASSGDRTDSESPKLFF. Here the CDR3 DNA reads TGTGCCAGCAGTGGGGATCGGACAGACAGCGAAAGCCCTAAACTGTTTTTT. V usage is TRBV27 and J usage is TRBJ1-4; tentative D call: TRBD1 (6 bases). V lost 5 bases, J lost 11 bases, and 27 bases lay in between. The CDR3 covers 17 residues. Germline V lookup: CDR1 MNHEY, CDR2 SMNVEV (reference sequence).

The rearrangement joins TRBV7-9 to TRBJ2-2; D may be TRBD2 (5 bases). The CDR3 has 14 amino acids. V lost 5 bases, J lost 2 bases, and 9 bases lay in between. Germline CDR1 reads SEHNR; CDR2 reads FQNEAQ (reference sequence). The CDR3 loop reads CASSIGLNTGELFF. The DNA for the CDR3 is TGTGCCAGCAGCATCGGACTCAACACCGGGGAGCTGTTTTTT.

The V and J genes are TRBV7-6 and TRBJ2-7; 8 nucleotides agree with TRBD2. Germline assignment: CDR1 SGHVS and CDR2 FNYEAQ. Trimming at V came to 5 bases and at J to 7 bases, leaving 4 bases not matched to a gene. The CDR3 covers 12 residues. The chain's CDR3 is CASSVPGGEQYF. CDR3 nucleotide sequence: TGTGCCAGCAGCGTACCGGGGGGGGAGCAGTACTTC.

This chain uses TRBV7-9 with TRBJ2-5; either TRBD1 or TRBD2 may supply D (5 bases each). Germline V gene data show CDR1 as SEHNR and CDR2 as FQNEAQ (reference sequence). Trimming shortened V by 1 base and J by 4 bases, and 10 bases separated the two germline ends. The CDR3 is 14 amino acids. CDR3 DNA: TGTGCCAGCAGCTTAGGGGGACCCGGAGAGACCCAGTACTTC. Amino acids: CASSLGGPGETQYF.

The chain joins TRBV4-2 to TRBJ2-4; D call uncertain. Between the trimmed V and J ends, which lost 5 bases and 8 bases, there was a span of 13 bases. Germline V gives CDR1 LGHNA, CDR2 YNFKEQ. The CDR3 sequence is 13 residues long. CDR3 in amino acids: CASSGRSSDIQYF. Written as DNA, the CDR3 is TGTGCCAGCAGCGGCCGGTCGTCGGACATTCAGTACTTC.

The chain has TRBV6-5 and TRBJ2-1, with D tentatively TRBD1 or TRBD2 (6 bases each). CDR3 length: 14 amino acids. Trimming took 5 bases from V and 9 from J, leaving 17 bases between them. Germline V gene data show CDR1 as MNHEY and CDR2 as SVGAGI. CDR3 region: CASSLTGGLGEQFF. The CDR3 nucleotides read TGTGCCAGCAGTCTTACCGGGGGCCTTGGTGAGCAGTTCTTC.

This chain uses TRBV7-3 with TRBJ1-1, with D possibly being TRBD1 (6 bases). In germline, CDR1 is SGHTA, CDR2 FQGTGA. Trimming shortened V by 2 bases and J by 7 bases, and 17 bases separated the two germline ends. The CDR3 runs 15 residues. The CDR3, as DNA: TGTGCCAGCAGCTTAGTTGGAGGGGGGATGGATGAAGCTTTCTTT. Its protein product is CASSLVGGGMDEAFF.

This CDR3 reads CASSPSPGTVGTDTQYF. CDR3 in DNA: TGTGCCAGCAGCCCCTCGCCCGGGACAGTGGGCACAGATACGCAGTATTTT. J is TRBJ2-3 and V is TRBV7-6; 7 nucleotides agree with TRBD1. The junction had 12 bases not matched to a gene; V was cut back by 5 bases and J by 1 base. Germline V gene data show CDR1 as SGHVS and CDR2 as FNYEAQ. This CDR3 region has 17 residues. Full variable domain (remainder filled in from reference TRBV7-6 and TRBJ2-3): GAGVSQSPRYKVTKRGQDVALRCDPISGHVSLYWYRQALGQGPEFLTYFNYEAQQDKSGLPNDRFSAERPEGSISTLTIQRTEQRDSAMYRCASSPSPGTVGTDTQYFGPGTRLTVL.

This clone occurred a few times. The gene calls are TRBV27 and TRBJ1-2; TRBD1 aligns across 8 bases. CDR3 length: 15 residues. With V trimmed by 6 bases and J by 0 bases, 6 bases remained unmatched. Germline V gene lookup returns CDR1 MNHEY and CDR2 SMNVEV (reference sequence). DNA of the CDR3: TGTGCCAGCAGCACTTACAGGGGGACTAACTATGGCTACACCTTC. It is translated as CASSTYRGTNYGYTF.

The rearrangement links TRBV28 to TRBJ2-7; tentatively, D is TRBD1 (6 bases). Germline V gene sequence: CDR1 MDHEN, CDR2 SYDVKM. This CDR3 spans 19 amino acids. V dropped 4 bases and J dropped 3 bases, with 28 bases sitting between them. CDR3 sequence reads: CASSSMKPRPETGIYEQYF. As DNA, the CDR3 is TGTGCCAGCAGTTCAATGAAGCCCAGGCCCGAAACAGGGATCTACGAGCAGTACTTC.

This chain uses TRBV29-1 with TRBJ2-2; D remains unclear. The CDR3 runs to 14 residues. Germline-derived CDR1 and CDR2 are SQVTM and ANQGSEA. V was cut by 4 bases and J by 0 bases, with 9 bases left in between. DNA for the CDR3: TGCAGCGTTGTTTTTCCTGCGAACACCGGGGAGCTGTTTTTT. It encodes CSVVFPANTGELFF.

The chain recombines TRBV7-8 with TRBJ1-1; tentatively, D is TRBD1 (5 bases). V was clipped by 5 bases and J by 3 bases, with 13 bases between them. The length of the CDR3 is 14 residues. Germline V CDR1 and CDR2: SGHVS, FQNEAQ. Here the CDR3 reads CASSARVWDTEAFF. DNA of the CDR3: TGTGCCAGCAGCGCCAGGGTTTGGGACACTGAAGCTTTCTTT. The whole variable domain, remainder taken from reference TRBV7-8 and TRBJ1-1, is GAGVSQSPRYKVAKRGQDVALRCDPISGHVSLFWYQQALGQGPEFLTYFQNEAQLDKSGLPSDRFFAERPEGSVSTLKIQRTQQEDSAVYLCASSARVWDTEAFFGQGTRLTVV.

For this clone: Other DNA variants within this sample encode the same CDR3. The rearrangement uses TRBV27 and TRBJ2-2; D unresolved. The CDR3 loop spans 13 amino acids. The V gene's germline CDR1 is MNHEY and CDR2 SMNVEV (reference sequence). With 2 bases removed from V and 6 bases from J, the gap between germline ends came to 7 bases. The CDR3 is CASSLAASGELFF. The CDR3 bases are TGTGCCAGCAGTTTAGCGGCATCCGGGGAGCTGTTTTTT.

The chain recombines TRBV27 with TRBJ2-7, with D tentatively TRBD1 (6 bases). The CDR3 has 15 residues. Germline values: CDR1 MNHEY, CDR2 SMNVEV (reference sequence). V was trimmed by 5 bases and J by 3 bases, leaving 17 bases between them. The CDR3 DNA reads as TGTGCCAGCAGTCCCCAATCTCTGGACAGCTACGAGCAGTACTTC. This codes for CASSPQSLDSYEQYF.

This chain connects TRBV9 to TRBJ2-1, with a tentative D call TRBD2 (7 bases). The CDR3 spans 15 residues. The ends were cut back, 2 bases at V and 3 bases at J, with 12 bases in the middle. Germline V gene data show CDR1 as SGDLS and CDR2 as YYNGEE. This CDR3 reads CASSVWEGGYNEQFF. Here the CDR3 DNA reads TGTGCCAGCAGCGTGTGGGAGGGGGGCTACAATGAGCAGTTCTTC. Full variable domain (missing parts from reference TRBV9 and TRBJ2-1): DSGVTQTPKHLITATGQRVTLRCSPRSGDLSVYWYQQSLDQGLQFLIQYYNGEERAKGNILERFSAQQFPDLHSELNLSSLELGDSALYFCASSVWEGGYNEQFFGPGTRLTVL.

The rearrangement uses TRBV19 and TRBJ2-1, with D unclear. V gave up 6 bases and J gave up 0 bases, with 9 bases separating them. Germline V gives CDR1 LNHDA, CDR2 SQIVND (reference sequence). The CDR3 covers 14 residues. In DNA, the CDR3 is TGTGCCAGTAGGCTAGAGAGCTCCTACAATGAGCAGTTCTTC. Amino acid sequence: CASRLESSYNEQFF.

This rearrangement joins TRBV6-5 to TRBJ2-5; TRBD2 matches 10 bases. With 2 bases clipped from V and 5 bases from J, the junction kept 8 bases outside the gene matches. CDR3 length: 16 residues. Looked up from germline, CDR1 is MNHEY and CDR2 is SVGAGI. The CDR3 sequence is CASSYRLAGEGETQYF. The DNA of the CDR3 is TGTGCCAGCAGTTACCGGCTAGCGGGAGAGGGGGAGACCCAGTACTTC.

The gene calls are TRBV7-9 and TRBJ1-2; D is possibly TRBD1 (6 bases). The CDR3 is 12 residues long. Trimming cost V 7 bases and J 5 bases, with 11 bases left between them. CDR1 is SEHNR and CDR2 is FQNEAQ in the germline V gene (reference sequence). The chain's CDR3 is CASMQQGYGYTF. The DNA for the CDR3 is TGTGCCAGCATGCAACAGGGTTATGGCTACACCTTC.